The sequence of this T cell receptor (beta chain) was determined in a study of blood T cell repertoires in COVID-19. Study-level information: The cDNA or gDNA used as material had been derived from T cells, B-cell-depleted T cells, or PBMCs.

Original handling: Amplification of reference gene primers was used by the study to estimate nucleated cell counts. Measured with immunoSEQ multiplex PCR; TCRdb has only the in-frame clones, and not every one. That table gives V, J and clone size, and the DNA gave D and trimming. The table shows 180,000 or so clones, with approximately 82% occurring only once. Between the trimmed V and J ends, which lost 3 bases and 0 bases, there was a span of 8 bases. From germline, CDR1 is SGHVS and CDR2 FQNEAQ. This CDR3 spans 15 amino acids. Cohorts were determined from participant-reported clinical history. The sequence was obtained from a man between 45 and 60 years old who had recovered from COVID-19. The sequencing input was PBMCs or T cells enriched from blood (not recorded which). This sequence joins TRBV7-8 and TRBJ2-2; tentatively, D is TRBD2 (7 bases). CDR3 DNA: TGTGCCAGCAGCTTCGGGGGGCCGAACACCGGGGAGCTGTTTTTT. It translates to CASSFGGPNTGELFF.